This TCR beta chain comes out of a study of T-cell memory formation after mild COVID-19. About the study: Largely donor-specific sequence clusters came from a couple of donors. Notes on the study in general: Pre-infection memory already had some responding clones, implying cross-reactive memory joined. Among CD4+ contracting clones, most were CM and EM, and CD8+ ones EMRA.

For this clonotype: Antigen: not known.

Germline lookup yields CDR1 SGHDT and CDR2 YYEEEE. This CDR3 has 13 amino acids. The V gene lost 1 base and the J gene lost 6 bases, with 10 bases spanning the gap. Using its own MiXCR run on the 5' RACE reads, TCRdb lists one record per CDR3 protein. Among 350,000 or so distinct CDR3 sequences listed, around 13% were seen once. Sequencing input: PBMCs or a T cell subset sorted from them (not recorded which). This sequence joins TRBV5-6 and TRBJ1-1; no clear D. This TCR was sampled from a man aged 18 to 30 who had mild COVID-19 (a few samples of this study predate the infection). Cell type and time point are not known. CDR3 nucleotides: TGTGCCAGCAGCTTGTTGCTTTGGGCTGAAGCTTTCTTT. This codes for CASSLLLWAEAFF.